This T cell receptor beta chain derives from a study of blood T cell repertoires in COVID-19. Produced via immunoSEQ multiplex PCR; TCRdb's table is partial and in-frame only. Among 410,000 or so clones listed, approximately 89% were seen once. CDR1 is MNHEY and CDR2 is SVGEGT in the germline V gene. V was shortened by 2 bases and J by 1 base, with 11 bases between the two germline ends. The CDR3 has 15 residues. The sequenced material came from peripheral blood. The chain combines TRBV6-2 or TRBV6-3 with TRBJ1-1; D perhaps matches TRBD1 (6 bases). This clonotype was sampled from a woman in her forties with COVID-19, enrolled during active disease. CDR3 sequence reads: CASSYEGVRNTEAFF. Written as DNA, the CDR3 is TGTGCCAGCAGTTACGAGGGGGTTCGGAACACTGAAGCTTTCTTT.